Sequencing of this T cell receptor (beta chain) was carried out in a study of radiation and T cells in renal cell carcinoma. The germline V and J ends were trimmed by 7 bases and 0 bases, with 13 bases remaining between them. The CDR3 length is 15 residues. Germline assignment: CDR1 LNHDA and CDR2 SQIVND (reference sequence). As to time point: blood 4 weeks post-SBRT, at nephrectomy. Described treatment: 15 Gy SBRT to primary tumor, nephrectomy 4 weeks later. Profiled with immunoSEQ multiplex PCR; TCRdb holds only in-frame clones, not every one. The sample records roughly 92,000 clones, 65% to 90% being singletons.

The rearrangement links TRBV19 to TRBJ1-3, with D uncertain. This sequence was found in a man in his fifties or sixties with renal cell carcinoma. The sequencing used blood, collected from a patient whose treatment included radiotherapy and nephrectomy. CDR3 sequence (DNA): TGTGCCAGTACCAGGACGTTTCCCTCTGGAAACACCATATATTTT. This sequence encodes CASTRTFPSGNTIYF.